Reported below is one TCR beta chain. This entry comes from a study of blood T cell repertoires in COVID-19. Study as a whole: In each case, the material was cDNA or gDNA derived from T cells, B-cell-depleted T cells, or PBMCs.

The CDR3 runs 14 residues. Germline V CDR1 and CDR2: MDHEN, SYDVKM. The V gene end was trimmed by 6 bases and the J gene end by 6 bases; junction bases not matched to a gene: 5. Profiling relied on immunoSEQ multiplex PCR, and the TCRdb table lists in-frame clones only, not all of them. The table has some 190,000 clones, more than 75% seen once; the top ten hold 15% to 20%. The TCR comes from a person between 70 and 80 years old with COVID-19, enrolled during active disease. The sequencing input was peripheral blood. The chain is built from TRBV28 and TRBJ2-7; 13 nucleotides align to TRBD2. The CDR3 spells CASRKLAGGLEQYF. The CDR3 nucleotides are TGTGCCAGCAGAAAACTAGCGGGGGGGCTCGAGCAGTACTTC.